These 15 T cell receptor beta chains share one sample of origin, sequenced in a study of PD-1 blockade in classical Hodgkin lymphoma. Assay used: immunoSEQ multiplex PCR; TCRdb lists only in-frame clones, some missing. The sample contains over 85,000 clones, around 81% of which appear only once. With no exception, relapse followed autologous stem cell transplantation in all patients, and brentuximab vedotin exposure varied. The input for sequencing was peripheral blood mononuclear cells (PBMCs), taken before the second cycle of nivolumab. Receptor source: a human donor with classical Hodgkin lymphoma.

This chain links TRBV7-2 with TRBJ2-7; D might be TRBD2 (6 bases). The CDR3 runs to 15 residues. Looked up from germline, CDR1 is SGHTA and CDR2 is FQGNSA. The V and J ends lost 2 bases and 3 bases respectively, with 14 bases between them. The DNA of the CDR3 is TGTGCCAGCAGCTTATTCCAGGGAGGTCACTACGAGCAGTACTTC. This translates into CASSLFQGGHYEQYF.

This clone is labeled medium-sized. The rearrangement uses TRBV19 and TRBJ1-1; D gene ambiguous. The CDR3 covers 14 residues. Germline CDR1 is LNHDA and CDR2 is SQIVND (reference sequence). Trimming stripped 7 bases from V and 0 bases from J, with 12 bases between. The CDR3 region has the DNA TGTGCCAGTACTCAACATTACTTGAACACTGAAGCTTTCTTT. This translates into CASTQHYLNTEAFF.

The J gene is TRBJ1-1, the V gene TRBV4-2, with TRBD1 as a possible D gene (5 bases). The V end lost 2 bases, the J end lost 3 bases, and 16 bases lay between the germline ends. The CDR3 sequence is 16 residues long. Germline CDR1 and CDR2: LGHNA and YNFKEQ. CDR3 loop: CASSQFGGGGYTEAFF. The CDR3 DNA reads TGTGCCAGCAGCCAATTCGGGGGAGGCGGGTACACTGAAGCTTTCTTT.

The rearrangement joins TRBV30 to TRBJ1-3; TRBD1 matches 8 bases. The trim removed 2 bases at V and 11 bases at J, leaving 8 bases unmatched. Germline assignment: CDR1 GTSNPN and CDR2 SVGIG (reference sequence). This CDR3 comprises 13 residues. CDR3 residues: CAWSPGQETPIYF. CDR3 DNA sequence: TGTGCCTGGAGTCCGGGACAGGAAACTCCCATATATTTT.

This chain uses TRBV5-4 with TRBJ2-2; TRBD2 matches 15 bases. The CDR3 sequence is 16 residues long. Germline V gene data show CDR1 as SGHNT and CDR2 as YYREEE (reference sequence). The V gene end was trimmed by 5 bases and the J gene end by 6 bases; junction bases not matched to a gene: 5. The CDR3 region is CASSSRTSGRAGELFF. Written as DNA, the CDR3 is TGTGCCAGCAGTTCCCGGACTAGCGGGAGGGCCGGGGAGCTGTTTTTT.

The gene calls are TRBV27 and TRBJ1-2; 8 bases are a match to TRBD1. CDR1 MNHEY and CDR2 SMNVEV come from the germline V gene (reference sequence). The CDR3 length is 15 residues. The J segment lost 4 bases and the V segment lost 8 bases, leaving 12 bases of the junction unmatched. The CDR3 nucleotides read TGTGCCAGCGGGACGCGTCAGGGGGCCCTCTATGGCTACACCTTC. Protein product: CASGTRQGALYGYTF.

The gene calls are TRBV11-1 and TRBJ2-7; 8 bases map to TRBD1. The V gene end was trimmed by 3 bases and the J gene end by 7 bases; junction bases not matched to a gene: 8. This CDR3 spans 14 amino acids. CDR1 SGHAT and CDR2 FQDESV come from the germline V gene (reference sequence). CDR3 DNA sequence: TGTGCCAGCAGCTTCGGCCAGGGGGCCGGGGAGCAGTACTTC. Its protein is CASSFGQGAGEQYF.

This sequence joins TRBV5-1 and TRBJ2-4, with 9 bases that match TRBD2. CDR1 is SGHRS, CDR2 YFSETQ, per germline. This CDR3 region has 17 residues. J was trimmed by 6 bases and V by 0 bases; bases with no gene match: 10. The CDR3 nucleotides read TGCGCCAGCAGCTTGGCCTTGGGCGGGAGGGCCGGAAACATTCAGTACTTC. Its translation is CASSLALGGRAGNIQYF.

This clone has only one observation. The chain recombines TRBV10-3 with TRBJ2-3; no clear D. V was shortened by 2 bases and J by 2 bases, with 14 bases between the two germline ends. The CDR3 runs to 16 residues. CDR1 is ENHRY, CDR2 SYGVKD, per germline. The CDR3 here is CAISERAPTFTDTQYF. CDR3 nucleotides: TGTGCCATCAGTGAGAGGGCTCCCACTTTCACAGATACGCAGTATTTT.

The V gene is TRBV19, the J gene TRBJ1-2, with D possibly being TRBD1 (5 bases). The CDR3 spans 14 residues. CDR1 is LNHDA and CDR2 is SQIVND in the germline V gene (reference sequence). V was shortened by 7 bases and J by 5 bases, with 17 bases between the two germline ends. The CDR3 region has the DNA TGTGCCAGTATGGGGCCGGGAGGATGGTATGGCTACACCTTC. Translated: CASMGPGGWYGYTF.

The chain employs TRBV10-2 and TRBJ2-5; D gene uncertain. Germline V gene lookup returns CDR1 WSHSY and CDR2 SAAADI. The V end lost 4 bases, the J end lost 5 bases, and 8 bases lay between the germline ends. The CDR3 totals 12 residues. CDR3 sequence: CASSGNMETQYF. CDR3 bases: TGCGCCAGCAGTGGGAACATGGAGACCCAGTACTTC.

The rearrangement uses TRBV7-6 and TRBJ2-1; weak D call: TRBD2 (6 bases). The CDR3 has 15 residues. V lost 0 bases and J lost 2, with 8 bases in between. Germline CDR1 SGHVS, CDR2 FNYEAQ. The CDR3 is CASSLAGGTYNEQFF. The CDR3 nucleotides read TGTGCCAGCAGCTTAGCGGGAGGAACCTACAATGAGCAGTTCTTC.

The rearrangement links TRBV5-1 to TRBJ2-7; 11 bases fit TRBD1. Germline values: CDR1 SGHRS, CDR2 YFSETQ. With 4 bases clipped from V and 7 bases from J, the junction kept 7 bases outside the gene matches. CDR3 length: 14 residues. The CDR3 loop is CASSPGQGAAEQYF. DNA for the CDR3: TGCGCCAGCAGCCCCGGACAGGGGGCGGCAGAGCAGTACTTC.

V and J are TRBV9 and TRBJ2-2, with 7 bases lining up with TRBD2. Trimming at V came to 8 bases and at J to 4 bases, leaving 11 bases not matched to a gene. The CDR3 extends over 15 amino acids. The V gene's germline CDR1 is SGDLS and CDR2 YYNGEE. CDR3 coding DNA: TGTGCCAGTTCACTTGGGGGGGTTAGCACCGGGGAGCTGTTTTTT. Protein product: CASSLGGVSTGELFF.

The chain combines TRBV29-1 with TRBJ2-1; TRBD2 agrees at 10 bases. Germline V gene data show CDR1 as SQVTM and CDR2 as ANQGSEA. Unmatched junction bases numbered 11, after V lost 4 bases and J lost 8 bases. This CDR3 has 15 residues. The CDR3, as DNA: TGCAGCGTTGTACCATTAGCGGGAGGTGGCGATGAGCAGTTCTTC. Translating gives CSVVPLAGGGDEQFF.